The 13 T cell receptor beta chains presented below share a single source sample, sequenced in a study of early T cells in non-severe SARS-CoV-2 infection. MiXCR was run by TCRdb on the 5' RACE reads, yielding one entry per CDR3 protein. The sample shows 55,000 to 70,000 distinct CDR3 sequences, around 13% of them seen only once. This specimen consisted of whole blood, obtained at baseline. These receptors came from an adult who was a healthcare worker with PCR-confirmed SARS-CoV-2 infection or an uninfected control (not recorded which). The donor label of this sample is uncertain.

This chain joins TRBV4-2 and TRBJ2-2, with D possibly being TRBD2 (5 bases). V lost 1 base, J lost 6 bases, and 18 bases lay in between. Germline V lookup: CDR1 LGHNA, CDR2 YNFKEQ. The CDR3 runs 17 residues. The CDR3 reads CASSQGKGLGGAGELFF. The CDR3 nucleotides read TGTGCCAGCAGCCAAGGGAAAGGACTTGGAGGCGCCGGGGAGCTGTTTTTT.

This clonotype was seen a handful of times. The chain employs TRBV20-1 and TRBJ2-5; D uncertain. V was clipped by 6 bases and J by 0 bases, with 8 bases between them. Germline V lookup: CDR1 DFQATT, CDR2 SNEGSKA (reference sequence). The CDR3 loop spans 12 amino acids. CDR3 residues: CSAVQNQETQYF. CDR3 DNA sequence: TGCAGTGCCGTGCAAAACCAAGAGACCCAGTACTTC.

This clonotype was observed a few times. The chain combines TRBV20-1 with TRBJ1-3; no definite D call. CDR1 is DFQATT and CDR2 is SNEGSKA in the germline V gene (reference sequence). V was shortened by 4 bases and J by 0 bases, with 7 bases between the two germline ends. The CDR3 runs to 13 residues. The CDR3 protein is CSANLFSGNTIYF. The DNA of the CDR3 is TGCAGTGCTAACCTTTTCTCTGGAAACACCATATATTTT.

This clonotype was observed many times. The chain uses TRBV5-5 and TRBJ1-6, with a possible D match to TRBD1 (5 bases). The CDR3 totals 15 residues. Germline assignment: CDR1 SGHKS and CDR2 YYEKEE (reference sequence). Trimming took off 2 bases at V and 7 bases at J, with 13 bases between the two ends. In nucleotides, the CDR3 is TGTGCCAGCAGCTTATCTGAGGGGAACAATTCACCCCTCCACTTT. Protein sequence: CASSLSEGNNSPLHF. Based on the CDR3 plus reference TRBV5-5 and TRBJ1-6, the full variable domain is DAGVTQSPTHLIKTRGQQVTLRCSPISGHKSVSWYQQVLGQGPQFIFQYYEKEERGRGNFPDRFSARQFPNYSSELNVNALLLGDSALYLCASSLSEGNNSPLHFGNGTRLTVT.

The chain has TRBV4-1 and TRBJ2-3, with 7 positions matching TRBD2. The CDR3 runs to 16 residues. The germline CDR1 and CDR2 sequences are MGHRA and YSYEKL. The trim removed 4 bases at V and 1 base at J, leaving 8 bases unmatched. The CDR3 DNA reads TGCGCCAGCAGCCCTAAGGGAAGCGGGGGCACAGATACGCAGTATTTT. Its translation: CASSPKGSGGTDTQYF.

CDR3 loop: CASSPSANTGELFF. DNA for the CDR3: TGTGCCAGCTCACCATCAGCGAACACCGGGGAGCTGTTTTTT. V and J are TRBV18 and TRBJ2-2; D is undetermined. V lost 2 bases, J lost 0 bases, and 4 bases lay in between. This CDR3 contains 14 residues. The germline V gene has CDR1 KGHSH and CDR2 LQKENI.

The chain links TRBV6-2 or TRBV6-3 to TRBJ2-3, with a possible D match to TRBD2 (5 bases). This CDR3 is 15 amino acids long. The V gene's germline CDR1 is MNHEY and CDR2 SVGEGT. The V end was cut by 4 bases, the J end by 2 bases, with 13 bases between. The CDR3 spells CASSSAGINTDTQYF. The CDR3 nucleotides read TGTGCCAGCAGTTCCGCCGGGATCAACACAGATACGCAGTATTTT.

This clonotype was seen a few times. V usage is TRBV18 and J usage is TRBJ2-2, with a possible D match to TRBD1 (6 bases). Deletions cut 4 bases from V and 1 base from J, with 10 bases between. The CDR3 is made up of 15 amino acids. CDR1 is KGHSH, CDR2 LQKENI, per germline. The CDR3 nucleotides are TGTGCCAGCTCACTTAAACAGGGGAACACCGGGGAGCTGTTTTTT. It codes for CASSLKQGNTGELFF.

This clonotype was seen a few times. The rearrangement joins TRBV5-1 to TRBJ2-3; D may be TRBD1 (6 bases). V was clipped by 9 bases and J by 3 bases, with 17 bases between them. There are 14 residues in the CDR3. Germline V gene lookup returns CDR1 SGHRS and CDR2 YFSETQ. The CDR3 region is CATGPGQTTDTQYF. Here the CDR3 DNA reads TGCGCCACAGGCCCAGGACAGACAACAGATACGCAGTATTTT. Complete variable domain (other parts from reference TRBV5-1 and TRBJ2-3): KAGVTQTPRYLIKTRGQQVTLSCSPISGHRSVSWYQQTPGQGLQFLFEYFSETQRNKGNFPGRFSGRQFSNSRSEMNVSTLELGDSALYLCATGPGQTTDTQYFGPGTRLTVL.

This clonotype was counted at least ten times. The chain combines TRBV2 with TRBJ2-5; 10 positions match TRBD2. The V segment lost 6 bases and the J segment 2 bases; nucleotides outside the gene matches: 6. This CDR3 comprises 15 residues. Germline CDR1 and CDR2: SNHLY and FYNNEI. The CDR3 protein is CASRGTSAAQETQYF. The CDR3 nucleotides read TGTGCCAGCAGAGGGACTAGCGCCGCTCAAGAGACCCAGTACTTC.

The V and J genes are TRBV3-1 and TRBJ2-3; D not certain. The CDR3 totals 17 residues. Looked up from germline, CDR1 is LGHDT and CDR2 is YNNKEL (reference sequence). With 2 bases removed from V and 2 bases from J, the gap between germline ends came to 17 bases. The CDR3 loop is CASSQLTSGTVTDTQYF. The CDR3 DNA reads as TGTGCCAGCAGCCAACTCACTTCCGGAACGGTCACAGATACGCAGTATTTT.

This clonotype was observed at least ten times. This sequence joins TRBV6-1 and TRBJ2-7; D is unclear. This CDR3 comprises 11 residues. CDR1 is MNHNS and CDR2 is SASEGT in the germline V gene. The V gene lost 6 bases and the J gene lost 3 bases, with 6 bases spanning the gap. CDR3 loop: CASSRYYEQYV. The DNA for the CDR3 is TGTGCCAGCAGCAGGTACTACGAGCAGTACGTC.

This clonotype was seen only a few times. This chain links TRBV29-1 with TRBJ2-6; D not resolved. V lost 7 bases and J lost 1, with 11 bases in between. Germline V CDR1 and CDR2: SQVTM, ANQGSEA. This CDR3 has 14 residues. The DNA for the CDR3 is TGCAGCGCCGGGTCACATTCTGGGGCCAACGTCCTGACTTTC. Translation: CSAGSHSGANVLTF.